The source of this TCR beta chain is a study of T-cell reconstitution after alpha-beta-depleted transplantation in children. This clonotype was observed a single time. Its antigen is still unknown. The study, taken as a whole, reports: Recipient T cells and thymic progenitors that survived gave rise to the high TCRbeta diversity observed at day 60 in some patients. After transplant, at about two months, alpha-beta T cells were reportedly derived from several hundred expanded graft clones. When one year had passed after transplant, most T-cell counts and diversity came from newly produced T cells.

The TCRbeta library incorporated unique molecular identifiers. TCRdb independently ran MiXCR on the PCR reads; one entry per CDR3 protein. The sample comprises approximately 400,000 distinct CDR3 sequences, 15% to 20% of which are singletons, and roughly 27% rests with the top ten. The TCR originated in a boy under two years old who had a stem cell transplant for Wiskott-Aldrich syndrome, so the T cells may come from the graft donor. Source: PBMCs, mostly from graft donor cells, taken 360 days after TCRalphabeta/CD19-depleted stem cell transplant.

The CDR3 nucleotides are TGTGCCAGCAGATGGGCCGTCACAGATACGCAGTATTTT. This translates into CASRWAVTDTQYF. The chain combines TRBV27 with TRBJ2-3; no clear D. V gave up 6 bases and J gave up 2 bases, with 9 bases separating them. The germline CDR1 and CDR2 sequences are MNHEY and SMNVEV (reference sequence). This CDR3 is 13 amino acids long.